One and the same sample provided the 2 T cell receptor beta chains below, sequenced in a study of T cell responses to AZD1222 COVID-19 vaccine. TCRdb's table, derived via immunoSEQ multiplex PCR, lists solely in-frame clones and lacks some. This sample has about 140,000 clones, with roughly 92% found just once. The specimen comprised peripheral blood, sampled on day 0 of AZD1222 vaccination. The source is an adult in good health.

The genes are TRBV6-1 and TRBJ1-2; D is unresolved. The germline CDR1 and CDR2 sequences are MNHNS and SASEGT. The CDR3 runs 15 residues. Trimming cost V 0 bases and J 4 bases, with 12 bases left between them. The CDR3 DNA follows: TGTGCCAGCAGTGAAGCCAGGCCGAATATCTATGGCTACACCTTC. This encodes CASSEARPNIYGYTF.

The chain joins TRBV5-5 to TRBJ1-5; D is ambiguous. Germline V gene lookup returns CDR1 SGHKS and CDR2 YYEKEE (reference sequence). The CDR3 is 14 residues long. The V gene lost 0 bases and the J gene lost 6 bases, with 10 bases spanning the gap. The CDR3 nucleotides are TGTGCCAGCAGCTTGGGACCCACCAGTCAGCCCCAGCATTTT. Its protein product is CASSLGPTSQPQHF.